This is a list of T cell receptor beta chains from one sample in a study of STAT5B mutations in CD4+ large granular lymphocyte leukemia. Only in-frame clones appear in the TCRdb table, and some are missing; sequencing was by immunoSEQ multiplex PCR. Counted here are about 31,000 clones, approximately 88% occurring once; the ten biggest clones make up over 0.35%. Sequenced input: CD4+ T cells from blood buffy coats. The origin of the receptors is a human donor in good health. CDR3s include the opening cysteine and the closing phenylalanine or tryptophan. D genes are given only for firm matches. Expanded clones are given a class, and other clones once, few, many or no size at all.

TRBV28	TRBD1	TRBJ1-5	few	TGTGCCAGCAGAGGGGGCGTTCAAAGTGCGGAGAGCAATCAGCCCCAGCATTTT	CASRGGVQSAESNQPQHF
TRBV15	NA	TRBJ1-5	NA	TGTGCCACCAGCAGAGATCTAGGTCAGCCCCAGCATTTT	CATSRDLGQPQHF
TRBV30	TRBD1	TRBJ2-2	few	TGTGCCTGGCGACAGGGGAACACCGGGGAGCTGTTTTTT	CAWRQGNTGELFF
TRBV6-4	NA	TRBJ1-6	NA	TGTGCCAGCAGTGACGATGAGGATTCACCCCTCCACTTT	CASSDDEDSPLHF
TRBV20-1	NA	TRBJ2-3	NA	TGCAGTGCCCGAGCAGATACGCAGTATTTT	CSARADTQYF
TRBV4-2	NA	TRBJ1-1	NA	TGTGCCAGCAGCCGGGGAGGTGAAGCTTTCTTT	CASSRGGEAFF
TRBV9	TRBD1	TRBJ2-1	NA	TGTGCCAGCAGCGGGCGGACAGGGAACTCCTACAATGAGCAGTTCTTC	CASSGRTGNSYNEQFF
TRBV14	NA	TRBJ2-2	NA	TGTGCCAGCAGCCAAGAAGTACTAGCTGGGGCCGGGGAGCTGTTTTTT	CASSQEVLAGAGELFF
TRBV6-1	NA	TRBJ2-1	NA	TGTGCCAGCAGTGAAAGTTGGGGGTCCTACAATGAGCAGTTCTTC	CASSESWGSYNEQFF
TRBV12-5	NA	TRBJ2-2	NA	TGTGCTAGTGGGGTCGTAGGGTTCGGGGAGCTGTTTTTT	CASGVVGFGELFF
TRBV28	TRBD2	TRBJ2-7	NA	TGTGCCAGCAGTTTCGGGACTAGCGGGAGACGCTCCTACGAGCAGTACTTC	CASSFGTSGRRSYEQYF
TRBV6-6	TRBD1	TRBJ2-4	NA	TGTGCCAGCAGTTACTCTGGGACAGAAAACATTCAGTACTTC	CASSYSGTENIQYF
TRBV5-5	NA	TRBJ2-1	NA	TGTGCCAGCAGCCCGAATTATGGGGACACTGAGTTCTTC	CASSPNYGDTEFF
TRBV29-1	TRBD1	TRBJ2-1	once	TGCAGCACGGTGGGGACAGGGTCCTACAATGAGCAGTTCTTC	CSTVGTGSYNEQFF
TRBV6-5	TRBD1	TRBJ2-6	NA	TGTGCCAGCAGTACAGGGGCAGGGGCCAACGTCCTGACTTTC	CASSTGAGANVLTF
TRBV11-2	TRBD1	TRBJ1-1	NA	TGTGCCAGCAGCCCCTGGACAGGGGGGAACACTGAAGCTTTCTTT	CASSPWTGGNTEAFF
TRBV5-8	NA	TRBJ1-5	NA	TGTGCCAGCAGCTTGCGGAGCAATCAGCCCCAGCATTTT	CASSLRSNQPQHF
TRBV5-4	TRBD2	TRBJ2-1	NA	TGTGCCAGCAGCCCTGGAGGCCTAGCGGGAGGCAATGAGCAGTTCTTC	CASSPGGLAGGNEQFF
TRBV7-2	NA	TRBJ2-2	NA	TGTGCCAGCAGCTTTTCACTCACCGGGGAGCTGTTTTTT	CASSFSLTGELFF
TRBV5-5	TRBD1	TRBJ2-7	NA	TGTGCCAGCAGCTTGGACCTCGGGACAGTGTCCTACGAGCAGTACTTC	CASSLDLGTVSYEQYF
TRBV19	NA	TRBJ1-2	once	TGTGCCAGTAGTATAGGGGAGGACCCTGAGGAGTATGGCTACACCTTC	CASSIGEDPEEYGYTF
TRBV11-2	NA	TRBJ1-1	NA	TGTGCCAGCAGCCCGGGGGTTGGGGCCACTGAAGCTTTCTTT	CASSPGVGATEAFF
TRBV5-6	NA	TRBJ2-3	NA	TGTGCCAGCAGCTTGGCCCAGAAATACACAGATACGCAGTATTTT	CASSLAQKYTDTQYF
TRBV19	NA	TRBJ2-3	NA	TGTGCCAGTAGTATAGATAGAGTAGAAGACGATACGCAGTATTTT	CASSIDRVEDDTQYF
TRBV11-2	NA	TRBJ1-4	NA	TGTGCCAGCAGCGGATCGGCTTCGGGTGAAAAACTGTTTTTT	CASSGSASGEKLFF
TRBV19	TRBD2	TRBJ2-7	NA	TGTGCCAGTAGTATTAGGGCGGGAGGATCCTACGAGCAGTACTTC	CASSIRAGGSYEQYF
TRBV27	TRBD1	TRBJ1-6	NA	TGTGCCAGCAGTTCGACAGGGTACCCCTATAATTCACCCCTCCACTTT	CASSSTGYPYNSPLHF
TRBV4-1	TRBD2	TRBJ2-2	once	TGCGCCAGCAGCCAAGATGGTCGGCAGCGGGGCGCCGGGGAGCTGTTTTTT	CASSQDGRQRGAGELFF
TRBV9	NA	TRBJ1-2	NA	TGTGCCAGCAGCGTAGATGCAGGGGACATTGGCTACACCTTC	CASSVDAGDIGYTF
TRBV19	TRBD1	TRBJ2-1	NA	TGTGCCAGTAACGACAGGGCCTCCTACAATGAGCAGTTCTTC	CASNDRASYNEQFF
TRBV19	NA	TRBJ2-1	NA	TGTGCCAGTAGTATACAGGCTAGCGCTCGAAATGAGCAGTTCTTC	CASSIQASARNEQFF
TRBV6-5	TRBD1	TRBJ2-2	NA	TGTGCCAGCAGTTACTCGCTCAGGGGGTACACCGGGGAGCTGTTTTTT	CASSYSLRGYTGELFF
TRBV27	NA	TRBJ2-3	few	TGTGCCAGCAGTGCCTCAGATACGCAGTATTTT	CASSASDTQYF
TRBV7-9	NA	TRBJ1-1	NA	TGTGCCAGCAGTCCAGGGAATGAAGCTTTCTTT	CASSPGNEAFF
TRBV7-2	NA	TRBJ2-3	NA	TGTGCCAGCAGCTTAACGATTACTAGCCTAAATACGCAGTATTTT	CASSLTITSLNTQYF
TRBV6-4	TRBD2	TRBJ2-2	NA	TGTGCCAGCAGTGTTGGATATCTAGCGGGAGGTAAAGCCGGGGAGCTGTTTTTT	CASSVGYLAGGKAGELFF
TRBV28	NA	TRBJ2-3	NA	TGTGCCTCGACAGGAGAATGGACAGATACGCAGTATTTT	CASTGEWTDTQYF
TRBV5-6	TRBD1	TRBJ1-2	NA	TGTGCCAGCAGCCTCCCGGGACAGGGGGCGGGCTACACCTTC	CASSLPGQGAGYTF
TRBV2	NA	TRBJ2-3	NA	TGTGCCAGCAGTGTTATTGGAGATACGCAGTATTTT	CASSVIGDTQYF
TRBV4-2	NA	TRBJ2-2	NA	TGTGCCAGCAGCCAAGATAGAGGGAACACCGGGGAGCTGTTTTTT	CASSQDRGNTGELFF
TRBV4-1	NA	TRBJ1-1	NA	TGCGCCAGCAGCCAAGATGGGACACGGAACACTGAAGCTTTCTTT	CASSQDGTRNTEAFF
TRBV30	TRBD1	TRBJ1-2	NA	TGTGCCTGGAGCCCGGGACAGGGGGTAATTGGCTACACCTTC	CAWSPGQGVIGYTF
TRBV6-1	TRBD1	TRBJ2-7	NA	TGTGCCAGCAGAATTACAGGGGGCCGGGGCGACGAGCAGTACTTC	CASRITGGRGDEQYF
TRBV10-3	TRBD1	TRBJ2-5	NA	TGTGCCATCAGTGAGTCTCGATGGACAGGGGGACTCGAGACCCAGTACTTC	CAISESRWTGGLETQYF